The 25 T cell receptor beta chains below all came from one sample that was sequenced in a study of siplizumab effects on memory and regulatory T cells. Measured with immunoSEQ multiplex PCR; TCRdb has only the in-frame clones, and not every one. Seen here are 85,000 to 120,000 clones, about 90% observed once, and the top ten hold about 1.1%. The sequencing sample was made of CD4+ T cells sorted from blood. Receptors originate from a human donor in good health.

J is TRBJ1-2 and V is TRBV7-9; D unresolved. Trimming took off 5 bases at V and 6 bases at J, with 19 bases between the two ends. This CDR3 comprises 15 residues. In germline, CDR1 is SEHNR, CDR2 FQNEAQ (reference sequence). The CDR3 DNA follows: TGTGCCAGCAGCCGAATAAGATCTACCCCCAATGGCTACACCTTC. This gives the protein CASSRIRSTPNGYTF.

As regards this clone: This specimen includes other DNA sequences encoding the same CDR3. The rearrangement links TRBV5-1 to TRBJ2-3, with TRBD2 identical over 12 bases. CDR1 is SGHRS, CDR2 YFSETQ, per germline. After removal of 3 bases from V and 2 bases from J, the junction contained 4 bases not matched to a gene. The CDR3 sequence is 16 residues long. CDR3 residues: CASSSGTSGSTDTQYF. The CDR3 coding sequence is TGCGCCAGCAGCTCGGGGACTAGCGGGTCCACAGATACGCAGTATTTT.

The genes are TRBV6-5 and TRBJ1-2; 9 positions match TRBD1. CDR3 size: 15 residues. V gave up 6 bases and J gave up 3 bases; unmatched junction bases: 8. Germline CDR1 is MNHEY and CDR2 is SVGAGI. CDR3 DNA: TGTGCCAGCAGGCCGAACAGGGGGCTGGACTATGGCTACACCTTC. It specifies CASRPNRGLDYGYTF.

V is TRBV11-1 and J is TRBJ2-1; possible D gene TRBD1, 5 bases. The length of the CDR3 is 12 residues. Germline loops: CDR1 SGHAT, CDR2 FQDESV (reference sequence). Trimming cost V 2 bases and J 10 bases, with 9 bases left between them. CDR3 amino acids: CASSLQGLEQFF. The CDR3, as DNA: TGTGCCAGCAGCTTACAGGGCTTAGAGCAGTTCTTC.

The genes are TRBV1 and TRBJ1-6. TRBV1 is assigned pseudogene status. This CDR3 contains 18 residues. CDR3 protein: CTSSRTGENVSYNSPLHF. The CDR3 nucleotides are TGCACCAGCAGCCGAACCGGGGAAAACGTCTCCTATAATTCACCCCTCCACTTT.

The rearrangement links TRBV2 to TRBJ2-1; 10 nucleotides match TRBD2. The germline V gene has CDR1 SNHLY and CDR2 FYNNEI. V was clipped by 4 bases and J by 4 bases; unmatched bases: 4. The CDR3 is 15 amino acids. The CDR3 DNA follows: TGTGCCAGCAGTGGGGCTAGCGGGGGTTACAATGAGCAGTTCTTC. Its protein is CASSGASGGYNEQFF.

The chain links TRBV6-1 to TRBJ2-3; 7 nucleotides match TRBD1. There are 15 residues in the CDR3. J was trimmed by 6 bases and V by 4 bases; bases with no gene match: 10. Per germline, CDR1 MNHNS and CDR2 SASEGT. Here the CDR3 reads CASSGRQGLYDTQYF. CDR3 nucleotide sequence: TGTGCCAGCAGTGGCCGACAGGGTCTTTACGATACGCAGTATTTT.

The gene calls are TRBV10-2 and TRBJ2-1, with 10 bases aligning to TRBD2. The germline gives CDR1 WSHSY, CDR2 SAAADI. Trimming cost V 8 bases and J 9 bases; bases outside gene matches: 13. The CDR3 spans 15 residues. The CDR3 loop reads CASSNLAGVSSEQFF. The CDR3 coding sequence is TGCGCCAGCTCTAATCTAGCGGGAGTGAGCTCTGAGCAGTTCTTC.

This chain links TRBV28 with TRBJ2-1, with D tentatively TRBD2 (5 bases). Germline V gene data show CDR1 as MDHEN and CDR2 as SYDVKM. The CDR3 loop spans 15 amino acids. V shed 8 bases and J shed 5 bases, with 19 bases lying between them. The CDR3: CASLGRASRNNEQFF. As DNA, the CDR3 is TGTGCCAGCCTCGGGCGGGCTAGCAGAAACAATGAGCAGTTCTTC.

The CDR3 spells CASSPGQGFNQPQHF. Written as DNA, the CDR3 is TGTGCCAGCTCACCGGGACAGGGGTTCAATCAGCCCCAGCATTTT. The chain couples TRBV18 to TRBJ1-5, with TRBD1 identical over 10 bases. The CDR3 totals 15 residues. Germline CDR1 KGHSH, CDR2 LQKENI. V lost 3 bases to trimming and J lost 3 bases; unmatched junction nucleotides: 2.

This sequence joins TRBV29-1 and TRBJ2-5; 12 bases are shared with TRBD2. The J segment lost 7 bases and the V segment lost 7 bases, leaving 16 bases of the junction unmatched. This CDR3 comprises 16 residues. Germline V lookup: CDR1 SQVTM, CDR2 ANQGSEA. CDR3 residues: CSAPSGRAPTDGTQYF. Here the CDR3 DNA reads TGCAGCGCTCCTAGCGGGAGGGCTCCGACGGATGGGACCCAGTACTTC.

CDR3 sequence (DNA): TGTGCCAGCAGGAGCAGATTCTACACAGATACGCAGTATTTT. Translation: CASRSRFYTDTQYF. The rearrangement joins TRBV6-1 to TRBJ2-3; D is undetermined. V was clipped by 6 bases and J by 2 bases, with 12 bases between them. Germline CDR1 is MNHNS and CDR2 is SASEGT. The CDR3 sequence is 14 residues long.

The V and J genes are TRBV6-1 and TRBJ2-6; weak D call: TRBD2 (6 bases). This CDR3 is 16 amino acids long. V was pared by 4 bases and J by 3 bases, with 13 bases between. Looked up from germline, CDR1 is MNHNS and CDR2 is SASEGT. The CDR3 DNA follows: TGTGCCAGCAGTGTGTTGGGGGGAGATGGGGCCAACGTCCTGACTTTC. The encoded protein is CASSVLGGDGANVLTF.

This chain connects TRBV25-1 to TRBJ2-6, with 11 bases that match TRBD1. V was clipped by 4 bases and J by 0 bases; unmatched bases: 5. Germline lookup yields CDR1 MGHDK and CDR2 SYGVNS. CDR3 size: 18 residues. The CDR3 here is CASSARDRGDSGANVLTF. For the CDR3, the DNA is TGTGCCAGCAGTGCCAGGGACAGGGGGGACTCTGGGGCCAACGTCCTGACTTTC.

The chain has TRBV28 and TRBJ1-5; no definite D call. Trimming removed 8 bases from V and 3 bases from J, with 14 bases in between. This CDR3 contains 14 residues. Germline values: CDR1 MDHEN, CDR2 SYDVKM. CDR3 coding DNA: TGTGCCAGCCTAGTGGGCAGCCTCAATCAGCCCCAGCATTTT. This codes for CASLVGSLNQPQHF.

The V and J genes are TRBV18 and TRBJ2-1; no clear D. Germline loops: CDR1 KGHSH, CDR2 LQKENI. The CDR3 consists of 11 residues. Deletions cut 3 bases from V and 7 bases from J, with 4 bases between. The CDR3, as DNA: TGTGCCAGCTCACCTCTGAATGAGCAGTTCTTC. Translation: CASSPLNEQFF.

The CDR3 sequence is CASTGGAGRSYNEQFF. CDR3 bases: TGTGCCAGCACCGGGGGGGCGGGCCGATCCTACAATGAGCAGTTCTTC. V usage is TRBV27 and J usage is TRBJ2-1; 8 nucleotides match TRBD2. This CDR3 has 16 residues. The germline V gene has CDR1 MNHEY and CDR2 SMNVEV (reference sequence). V shed 7 bases and J 1 base; nucleotides not matched to a gene: 9.

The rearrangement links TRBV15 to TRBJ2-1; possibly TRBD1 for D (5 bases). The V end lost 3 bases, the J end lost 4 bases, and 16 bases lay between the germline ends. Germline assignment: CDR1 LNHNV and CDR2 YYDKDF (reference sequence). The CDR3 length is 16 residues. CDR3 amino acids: CATSRDTGKGYNEQFF. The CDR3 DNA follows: TGTGCCACCAGCAGGGATACTGGTAAGGGGTACAATGAGCAGTTCTTC. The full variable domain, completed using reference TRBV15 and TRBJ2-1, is DAMVIQNPRYQVTQFGKPVTLSCSQTLNHNVMYWYQQKSSQAPKLLFHYYDKDFNNEADTPDNFQSRRPNTSFCFLDIRSPGLGDTAMYLCATSRDTGKGYNEQFFGPGTRLTVL.

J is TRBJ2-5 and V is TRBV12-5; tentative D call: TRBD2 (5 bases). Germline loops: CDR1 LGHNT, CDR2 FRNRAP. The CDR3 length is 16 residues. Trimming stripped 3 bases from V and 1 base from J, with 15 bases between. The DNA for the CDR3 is TGTGCTAGTGGTTTAGGTGGGCGGGCCGGCCAAGAGACCCAGTACTTC. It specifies CASGLGGRAGQETQYF.

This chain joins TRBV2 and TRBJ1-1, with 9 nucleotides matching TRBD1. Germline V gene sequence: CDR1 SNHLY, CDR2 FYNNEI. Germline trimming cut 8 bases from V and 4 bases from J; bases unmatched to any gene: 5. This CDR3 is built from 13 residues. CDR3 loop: CASRTGEGTEAFF. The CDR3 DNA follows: TGTGCCAGCCGGACAGGGGAAGGCACTGAAGCTTTCTTT.

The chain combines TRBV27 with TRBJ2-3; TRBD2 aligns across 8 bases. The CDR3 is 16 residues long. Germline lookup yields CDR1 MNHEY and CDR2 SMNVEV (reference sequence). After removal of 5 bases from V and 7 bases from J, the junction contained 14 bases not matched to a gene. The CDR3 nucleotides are TGTGCCAGCAGTCTGATGGGGAGCGGGAGTAGTAATACGCAGTATTTT. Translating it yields CASSLMGSGSSNTQYF.

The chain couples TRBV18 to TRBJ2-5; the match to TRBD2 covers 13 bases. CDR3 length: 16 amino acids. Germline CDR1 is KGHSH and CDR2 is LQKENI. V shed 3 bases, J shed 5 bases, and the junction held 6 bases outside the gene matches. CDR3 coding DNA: TGTGCCAGCTCACCTCGGACTAGCGGGAGTGGGGAGACCCAGTACTTC. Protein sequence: CASSPRTSGSGETQYF.

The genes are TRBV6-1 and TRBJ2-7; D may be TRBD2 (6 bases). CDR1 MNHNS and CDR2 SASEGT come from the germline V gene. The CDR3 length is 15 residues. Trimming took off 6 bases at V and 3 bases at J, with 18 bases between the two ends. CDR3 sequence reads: CASSRSRSGIYEQYF. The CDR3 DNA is TGTGCCAGCAGCCGGTCGCGTAGCGGCATCTACGAGCAGTACTTC.

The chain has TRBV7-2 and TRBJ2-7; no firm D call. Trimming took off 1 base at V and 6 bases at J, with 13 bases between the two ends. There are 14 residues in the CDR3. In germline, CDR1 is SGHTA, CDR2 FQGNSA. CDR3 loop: CASSLVPDIGEQYF. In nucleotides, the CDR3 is TGTGCCAGCAGCTTAGTTCCGGATATTGGCGAGCAGTACTTC.

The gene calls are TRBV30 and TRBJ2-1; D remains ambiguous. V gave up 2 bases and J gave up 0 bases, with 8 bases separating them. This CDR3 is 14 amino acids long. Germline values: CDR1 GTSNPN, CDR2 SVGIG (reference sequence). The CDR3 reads CAWSWGSSYNEQFF. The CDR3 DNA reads TGTGCCTGGAGTTGGGGAAGCTCCTACAATGAGCAGTTCTTC.